This T cell receptor (beta chain) was recorded in a study of shared clonotypes between healthy human individuals. Study outcomes and limitations: Among the subsets, naive ones generally showed larger estimated richness than memory ones.

The table lists this clone with a count of one. Its antigen remains unknown. Method: immunoSEQ multiplex PCR; TCRdb's copy keeps in-frame clones and lacks some. The sample lists some 2,000,000 clones; under 97% were seen once. The germline CDR1 and CDR2 sequences are ENHRY and SYGVKD. CDR3 size: 12 residues. Trimming took 5 bases from V and 4 from J, leaving 9 bases between them. Researchers partitioned CD4+ cells into CD45RA+ naive and CD45RA-negative memory subsets. The sequence came from a man in his late teens or twenties in good health. The chain joins TRBV10-3 to TRBJ2-7, with no clear D. Source material: naive CD4+ T cells sorted from blood. Subset here: CD45RA+ positively selected. The CDR3 is CAISSEPYEQYF. The DNA of the CDR3 is TGTGCCATCAGTAGCGAGCCTTACGAGCAGTACTTC.